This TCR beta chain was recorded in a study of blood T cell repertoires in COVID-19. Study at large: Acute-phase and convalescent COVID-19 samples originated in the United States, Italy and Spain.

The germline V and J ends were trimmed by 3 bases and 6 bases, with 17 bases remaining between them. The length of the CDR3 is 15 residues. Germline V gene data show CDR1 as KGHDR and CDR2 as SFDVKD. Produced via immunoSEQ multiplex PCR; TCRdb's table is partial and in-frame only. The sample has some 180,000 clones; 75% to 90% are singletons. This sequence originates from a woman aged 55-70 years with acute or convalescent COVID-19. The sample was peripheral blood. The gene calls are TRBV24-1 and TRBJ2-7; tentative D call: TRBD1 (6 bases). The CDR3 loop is CATSDDRIFPLEQYV. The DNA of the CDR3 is TGTGCCACCAGTGATGACAGGATTTTCCCCCTCGAGCAGTACGTC.